This T cell receptor beta chain derives from a study of blood T cell repertoires in COVID-19. The table came from immunoSEQ multiplex PCR; TCRdb's copy has only in-frame clones and leaves some out. The sample lists 200,000 to 300,000 clones, around 88% occurring once. The junction had 10 bases not matched to a gene; V was cut back by 5 bases and J by 5 bases. The CDR3 has 16 amino acids. Looked up from germline, CDR1 is SGHVS and CDR2 is FNYEAQ. This receptor was taken from a woman aged 40 to 50 with acute COVID-19. Specimen: PBMCs or T cells enriched from blood (not recorded which). The chain has TRBV7-6 and TRBJ2-3; 10 nucleotides line up with TRBD1. CDR3 coding DNA: TGTGCCAGCAGCCTCAGGACAGGGGGTATATTAGATACGCAGTATTTT. It yields the protein CASSLRTGGILDTQYF. The variable domain in full, with the rest retrieved from reference TRBV7-6 and TRBJ2-3, is GAGVSQSPRYKVTKRGQDVALRCDPISGHVSLYWYRQALGQGPEFLTYFNYEAQQDKSGLPNDRFSAERPEGSISTLTIQRTEQRDSAMYRCASSLRTGGILDTQYFGPGTRLTVL.